The 5 T cell receptor beta chains listed next were all sequenced from one sample in a study of identical twins (dated by TCRdb to the mid-2010s). The library was prepared using 5' RACE. TCRdb shows the sequencer as Illumina HiSeq 2000. TCRdb cleaned the public reads at Q25 with fastp, built clones with MiXCR and kept in-frame beta chains. Each record represents a unique CDR3 protein, reported with the most common genes and DNA among its rows. In this sample the table shows 500,000 to 600,000 distinct CDR3 sequences, approximately 22% of which occur a single time. The ten largest clonotypes hold around 0.9% of the sample. This sample was also put to use in a study of T cells expressing NK-cell markers.

The material sequenced was CD4+ T cells sorted from blood. These receptors were taken from a woman aged 18-30 years in good health.

In its sample, this clonotype was seen a few times. The rearrangement uses TRBV5-1 and TRBJ1-1; D gene ambiguous. V lost 0 bases to trimming and J lost 0 bases, with 12 bases between them. This CDR3 comprises 16 residues. Germline CDR1 SGHRS, CDR2 YFSETQ. CDR3 nucleotides: TGCGCCAGCAGCTTGGTTTCCCCGCGTTTGAACACTGAAGCTTTCTTT. Protein: CASSLVSPRLNTEAFF.

This clonotype has more than one count but fewer than ten. This sequence joins TRBV29-1 and TRBJ2-2, with D perhaps matching TRBD1 (6 bases). Germline V gene lookup returns CDR1 SQVTM and CDR2 ANQGSEA. The V end lost 7 bases, the J end lost 0 bases, and 12 bases lay between the germline ends. CDR3 size: 14 residues. The CDR3 DNA follows: TGCAGCGCGGGGACACCGTCGAACACCGGGGAGCTGTTTTTT. Amino acids: CSAGTPSNTGELFF.

The sample holds a few counts of this clonotype. The V gene is TRBV10-3, the J gene TRBJ2-3; D not certain. The CDR3 consists of 14 residues. Between the trimmed V and J ends, which lost 0 bases and 2 bases, there was a span of 6 bases. CDR1 and CDR2 from the germline V gene are ENHRY and SYGVKD. The CDR3 sequence: CAISESMITDTQYF. The CDR3 region has the DNA TGTGCCATCAGTGAGTCGATGATCACAGATACGCAGTATTTT.

This chain links TRBV12-3 or TRBV12-4 with TRBJ2-3; D might be TRBD2 (6 bases). V was cut by 3 bases and J by 2 bases, with 15 bases left in between. The CDR3 contains 16 residues. This chain's CDR3 is CASSFNAGTVTDTQYF. The CDR3, as DNA: TGTGCCAGCAGTTTTAATGCGGGGACCGTCACAGATACGCAGTATTTT.

The chain uses TRBV6-5 and TRBJ2-3, with D perhaps being TRBD1 or TRBD2 (6 bases each). The V and J ends lost 4 bases and 1 base respectively, with 9 bases between them. Germline assignment: CDR1 MNHEY and CDR2 SVGAGI. The CDR3 is 14 residues long. The DNA for the CDR3 is TGTGCCAGCAGTTTACGGGGGCGCACAGATACGCAGTATTTT. It translates to CASSLRGRTDTQYF.